This TCR beta chain was found in a study of blood T cell repertoires in COVID-19. Across the study: Sources were T cells, B-cell-depleted T cells, or PBMCs; the material itself was cDNA or gDNA.

This clone was observed a handful of times. Germline assignment: CDR1 SQVTM and CDR2 ANQGSEA. V trimming: 7 bases; J trimming: 2 bases; junction bases outside the gene matches: 7. CDR3 length equals 13 residues. Measured with immunoSEQ multiplex PCR; TCRdb has only the in-frame clones, and not every one. The data hold fewer than 15,000 clones, with roughly 90% observed a single time. This receptor was obtained from a human donor in a cohort sampled during active COVID-19. The rearrangement links TRBV29-1 to TRBJ2-7, with TRBD1 identical over 8 bases. The sequenced sample was peripheral blood. The CDR3 reads CSAWDRLTYEQYF. CDR3 DNA sequence: TGCAGCGCCTGGGACAGGTTGACCTACGAGCAGTACTTC.